The 27 T cell receptor beta chains listed next were all sequenced from one sample in a study of blood T cell repertoires in COVID-19. Data came from immunoSEQ multiplex PCR; TCRdb stores just in-frame clones and leaves some out. The sample includes about 280,000 clones, around 86% of them seen just once. Sequenced input: peripheral blood. These receptors all stem from a man aged 40-50 years with active or convalescent COVID-19.

The chain couples TRBV18 to TRBJ1-6; 7 bases agree with TRBD1. The length of the CDR3 is 13 residues. With V trimmed by 3 bases and J by 8 bases, 1 base remained unmatched. The V gene's germline CDR1 is KGHSH and CDR2 LQKENI. CDR3 in amino acids: CASSPDRDSPLHF. The CDR3 coding sequence is TGTGCCAGCTCACCTGACAGGGATTCACCCCTCCACTTT.

CDR3 loop: CASSIHYRLAGGSDEQFF. As DNA, the CDR3 is TGTGCCAGCAGCATCCACTACCGACTAGCGGGAGGTTCGGATGAGCAGTTCTTC. This rearrangement joins TRBV21-1 to TRBJ2-1; no DNA check was done on the table's D call, TRBD2. TRBV21-1 is deemed a pseudogene. CDR3 length equals 18 residues.

As concerns this clone: This CDR3 is also generated by other DNA sequences in the sample. The chain has TRBV5-6 and TRBJ1-4; D gene unclear. V was cut by 2 bases and J by 0 bases, with 5 bases left in between. Germline V gene lookup returns CDR1 SGHDT and CDR2 YYEEEE. This CDR3 has 14 amino acids. The CDR3 coding sequence is TGTGCCAGCAGCTTAATAGCAACTAATGAAAAACTGTTTTTT. It translates to CASSLIATNEKLFF.

This clone has a single count. V gene TRBV5-1 combines with J gene TRBJ2-2; 8 bases map to TRBD2. CDR1 is SGHRS, CDR2 YFSETQ, per germline. Trimming cost V 3 bases and J 3 bases; bases outside gene matches: 7. The CDR3 totals 16 residues. CDR3 coding DNA: TGCGCCAGCAGCTCAGGGACTAGACAATACACCGGGGAGCTGTTTTTT. As protein: CASSSGTRQYTGELFF.

The chain is built from TRBV19 and TRBJ2-7; 9 bases align to TRBD1. Unmatched junction bases numbered 18, after V lost 8 bases and J lost 7 bases. CDR1 is LNHDA, CDR2 SQIVND, per germline (reference sequence). CDR3 length equals 16 residues. In nucleotides, the CDR3 is TGTGCCAGTTCCCCACTGGAGGGACAGGGTATATGGGAGCAGTACTTC. It encodes CASSPLEGQGIWEQYF. Drawing the rest from reference TRBV19 and TRBJ2-7, the complete variable domain is DGGITQSPKYLFRKEGQNVTLSCEQNLNHDAMYWYRQDPGQGLRLIYYSQIVNDFQKGDIAEGYSVSREKKESFPLTVTSAQKNPTAFYLCASSPLEGQGIWEQYFGPGTRLTVT.

This clone was seen just once. The rearrangement uses TRBV28 and TRBJ1-6, with a weak D call TRBD1 (5 bases). V was clipped by 8 bases and J by 0 bases, with 17 bases between them. CDR3 size: 17 residues. Germline CDR1 MDHEN, CDR2 SYDVKM. As DNA, the CDR3 is TGTGCCAGCGTCTCGGCAGGGTCGAGCTCCTATAATTCACCCCTCCACTTT. Translated, it gives CASVSAGSSSYNSPLHF.

This rearrangement joins TRBV6-5 to TRBJ1-5; 7 bases align to TRBD1. Looked up from germline, CDR1 is MNHEY and CDR2 is SVGAGI. This CDR3 region has 12 residues. Losses at the gene ends were 7 bases for V and 5 bases for J; bases not matched to a gene: 2. This CDR3 is CASITGDQPQHF. The CDR3, as DNA: TGTGCCAGCATCACAGGGGATCAGCCCCAGCATTTT.

The chain combines TRBV12-3 or TRBV12-4 with TRBJ2-7, with 7 nucleotides matching TRBD1. There are 12 residues in the CDR3. The junction had 5 bases not matched to a gene; V was cut back by 8 bases and J by 4 bases. The CDR3 DNA is TGTGCCAGCCGGGACAGTGTTTACGAGCAGTACTTC. This gives the protein CASRDSVYEQYF.

The chain recombines TRBV28 with TRBJ1-5, with D uncertain. With 4 bases removed from V and 8 bases from J, the gap between germline ends came to 9 bases. The CDR3 is 12 amino acids. CDR1 is MDHEN and CDR2 is SYDVKM in the germline V gene. CDR3 sequence: CASSSREKPQHF. CDR3 DNA: TGTGCCAGCAGTTCCCGGGAGAAGCCCCAGCATTTT.

The V call is TRBV13, the J call TRBJ2-1, with 8 bases identical to TRBD1. The CDR3 sequence is 14 residues long. The junction had 5 bases not matched to a gene; V was cut back by 3 bases and J by 7 bases. Per germline, CDR1 PRHDT and CDR2 FYEKMQ (reference sequence). The chain's CDR3 is CASSLGGQVNEQFF. Written as DNA, the CDR3 is TGTGCCAGCAGCTTGGGGGGACAGGTAAATGAGCAGTTCTTC.

This clone was observed a handful of times. The rearrangement uses TRBV15 and TRBJ1-2, with TRBD1 identical over 7 bases. Germline loops: CDR1 LNHNV, CDR2 YYDKDF (reference sequence). Unmatched junction bases numbered 7, after V lost 1 base and J lost 5 bases. The CDR3 loop spans 15 amino acids. The DNA for the CDR3 is TGTGCCACCAGCAGAGGGGACAGCGTTGAATATGGCTACACCTTC. Encoded protein: CATSRGDSVEYGYTF.

The V gene is TRBV6-5, the J gene TRBJ2-1; tentatively, D is TRBD2 (5 bases). The V gene lost 5 bases and the J gene lost 10 bases, with 12 bases spanning the gap. CDR1 is MNHEY and CDR2 is SVGAGI in the germline V gene. This CDR3 is built from 12 residues. The CDR3: CASSPHRGEQFF. CDR3 DNA: TGTGCCAGCAGTCCACACCGCGGGGAGCAGTTCTTC.

This sequence joins TRBV30 and TRBJ2-3; TRBD2 agrees at 7 bases. With V trimmed by 4 bases and J by 6 bases, 7 bases remained unmatched. CDR3 length: 13 residues. Germline loops: CDR1 GTSNPN, CDR2 SVGIG (reference sequence). The CDR3 here is CAWTWRGRDTQYF. The CDR3 bases are TGTGCCTGGACCTGGCGGGGGAGGGATACGCAGTATTTT.

The chain couples TRBV5-8 to TRBJ2-7; 11 bases agree with TRBD2. The trim removed 4 bases at V and 2 bases at J, leaving 5 bases unmatched. The CDR3 runs to 15 residues. Per germline, CDR1 SGHTS and CDR2 YDEGEE. The CDR3, as DNA: TGTGCCAGCAGCGCAGGGACTAGCGGAACCTACGAGCAGTACTTC. Protein: CASSAGTSGTYEQYF.

The chain uses TRBV5-1 and TRBJ2-1, with 8 bases that match TRBD2. V trimming: 0 bases; J trimming: 4 bases; junction bases outside the gene matches: 3. CDR1 and CDR2 (germline): SGHRS, YFSETQ. This CDR3 has 15 amino acids. This CDR3 is CASSLVAGGYNEQFF. CDR3 sequence (DNA): TGCGCCAGCAGCTTGGTGGCGGGGGGATACAATGAGCAGTTCTTC.

This clone was observed a few times. The V gene is TRBV29-1, the J gene TRBJ2-1; 7 nucleotides agree with TRBD2. This CDR3 has 15 amino acids. V was clipped by 5 bases and J by 3 bases; unmatched bases: 10. The germline CDR1 and CDR2 sequences are SQVTM and ANQGSEA. The CDR3 sequence: CSVSLGGGIYNEQFF. In DNA, the CDR3 is TGCAGCGTTTCACTTGGGGGGGGAATCTACAATGAGCAGTTCTTC.

The gene calls are TRBV3-1 (or the pseudogene TRBV3-2) and TRBJ2-7; no clear D. The CDR3 is 14 amino acids. V shed 0 bases and J shed 0 bases, with 6 bases lying between them. Germline loops: CDR1 LGHDT, CDR2 YNNKEL (reference sequence). The CDR3 DNA is TGTGCCAGCAGCCAAGATACCAGCTCCTACGAGCAGTACTTC. Encoded protein: CASSQDTSSYEQYF.

This clone was detected only once. The chain has TRBV10-3 and TRBJ1-1; 9 bases match TRBD1. CDR3 length: 15 amino acids. Germline CDR1 and CDR2: ENHRY and SYGVKD. V shed 4 bases, J shed 4 bases, and the junction held 7 bases outside the gene matches. The CDR3 DNA follows: TGTGCCATCAGTGGGGACAGGGTTTCTGGCACTGAAGCTTTCTTT. As protein: CAISGDRVSGTEAFF.

This clone was counted a single time. This chain connects TRBV19 to TRBJ2-2; TRBD2 aligns across 7 bases. The germline V gene has CDR1 LNHDA and CDR2 SQIVND (reference sequence). Trimming cost V 2 bases and J 0 bases; bases outside gene matches: 3. The CDR3 length is 16 residues. CDR3 sequence (DNA): TGTGCCAGTAGTATACCCGGACTAGCGAACACCGGGGAGCTGTTTTTT. Translated: CASSIPGLANTGELFF.

The J gene is TRBJ1-2, the V gene TRBV2, with D unclear. Trimming took 3 bases from V and 10 from J, leaving 12 bases between them. CDR3 length equals 12 residues. CDR1 and CDR2 (germline): SNHLY, FYNNEI. In nucleotides, the CDR3 is TGTGCCAGCAGTGAGAACTACGGATTCTACACCTTC. It encodes CASSENYGFYTF.

The V call is TRBV4-1, the J call TRBJ1-3; D unresolved. The CDR3 covers 17 residues. Trimming left V 0 bases short and J 0 bases short, with 12 bases between. Germline loops: CDR1 MGHRA, CDR2 YSYEKL. CDR3 nucleotide sequence: TGCGCCAGCAGCCAAGACCGACGTAGCTACTCTGGAAACACCATATATTTT. Its protein is CASSQDRRSYSGNTIYF.

The J gene is TRBJ2-5, the V gene TRBV5-1; TRBD1 aligns across 9 bases. Germline CDR1 SGHRS, CDR2 YFSETQ. The CDR3 has 14 residues. Trimming cost V 4 bases and J 5 bases; bases outside gene matches: 6. This CDR3 reads CASSLTGGYETQYF. In nucleotides, the CDR3 is TGCGCCAGCAGCCTGACAGGGGGTTACGAGACCCAGTACTTC.

The chain employs TRBV30 and TRBJ1-1; D not certain. The CDR3 is 13 residues long. V was shortened by 0 bases and J by 1 base, with 6 bases between the two germline ends. Germline V gives CDR1 GTSNPN, CDR2 SVGIG (reference sequence). CDR3 DNA: TGTGCCTGGAGTGTACTGAGGAACACTGAAGCTTTCTTT. It codes for CAWSVLRNTEAFF.

The V call is TRBV19, the J call TRBJ1-1; D unclear. Germline CDR1 LNHDA, CDR2 SQIVND (reference sequence). The V end lost 6 bases, the J end lost 1 base, and 12 bases lay between the germline ends. There are 14 residues in the CDR3. This CDR3 is CASSRHGRNTEAFF. The CDR3 DNA reads as TGTGCCAGTAGCCGCCATGGGAGGAACACTGAAGCTTTCTTT.

V is TRBV9 and J is TRBJ1-1; D gene unclear. Germline V CDR1 and CDR2: SGDLS, YYNGEE. V lost 4 bases and J 1 base, leaving 8 bases between the germline ends. The CDR3 has 13 residues. The CDR3 protein is CASSLFKNTEAFF. The DNA of the CDR3 is TGTGCCAGCAGCTTGTTCAAGAACACTGAAGCTTTCTTT.

V is TRBV7-8 and J is TRBJ2-1; the D is unclear. V lost 5 bases and J 0 bases, leaving 8 bases between the germline ends. The CDR3 has 14 amino acids. Germline assignment: CDR1 SGHVS and CDR2 FQNEAQ. CDR3 in amino acids: CASSPPSSYNEQFF. CDR3 nucleotide sequence: TGTGCCAGCAGCCCTCCCAGCTCCTACAATGAGCAGTTCTTC.

The gene calls are TRBV7-2 and TRBJ1-2; the D is unclear. The germline gives CDR1 SGHTA, CDR2 FQGNSA. This CDR3 contains 14 residues. V lost 5 bases to trimming and J lost 4 bases, with 14 bases between them. The CDR3 nucleotides are TGTGCCAGCAGCCCCAAGCGCACACTCTATGGCTACACCTTC. Translating gives CASSPKRTLYGYTF.